This entry lists 10 T cell receptor beta chains sequenced from one sample in a study of regulatory T cells in long-lasting Graves disease. Described time point: persistent/refractory GD, antithyroid drugs over 5 years with positive TRAb. With RNA extracted from PBMCs as input, the TCR library was made. Both iRepertoire HTBI primers and Arm-PCR of CDR3 regions were used to build the TCR beta libraries. TCRdb reanalysed the multiplex PCR reads using MiXCR and keeps one entry per CDR3 protein. The top ten hold roughly 41% of the sample, which has 650,000 to 700,000 distinct CDR3 sequences, about 30% seen once. This material consisted of peripheral blood mononuclear cells (PBMCs), taken when the disease was refractory, from a patient treated with antithyroid drugs. The receptors shown here come from a female donor with Graves disease.

V gene TRBV29-1 combines with J gene TRBJ2-2, with 10 bases matching TRBD1. The V gene end was trimmed by 3 bases and the J gene end by 6 bases; junction bases not matched to a gene: 10. Germline CDR1 is SQVTM and CDR2 is ANQGSEA. There are 16 residues in the CDR3. The CDR3 here is CSVDGDRGRWSGELFF. The DNA of the CDR3 is TGCAGCGTTGATGGCGACAGGGGGCGCTGGTCCGGGGAGCTGTTTTTT.

Ten or more counts support this clonotype. The rearrangement links TRBV6-5 to TRBJ1-4; 9 nucleotides agree with TRBD1. Germline loops: CDR1 MNHEY, CDR2 SVGAGI. Germline trimming cut 2 bases from V and 11 bases from J; bases unmatched to any gene: 9. The CDR3 totals 15 residues. CDR3: CASSYAGQGSKKLFF. In DNA form, the CDR3 reads TGTGCCAGCAGTTACGCGGGACAGGGATCGAAGAAACTGTTTTTT.

The gene calls are TRBV10-3 and TRBJ1-2; TRBD1 aligns across 11 bases. V shed 7 bases, J shed 8 bases, and the junction held 12 bases outside the gene matches. The germline V gene has CDR1 ENHRY and CDR2 SYGVKD. The CDR3 is made up of 15 amino acids. The CDR3 reads CAINPADRGRGGYTF. The CDR3 DNA reads as TGTGCCATCAATCCCGCGGACAGGGGGCGAGGAGGCTACACCTTC.

V usage is TRBV7-9 and J usage is TRBJ1-5; tentatively, D is TRBD1 (5 bases). Germline V gene lookup returns CDR1 SEHNR and CDR2 FQNEAQ (reference sequence). The V gene lost 5 bases and the J gene lost 1 base, with 15 bases spanning the gap. This CDR3 has 16 residues. CDR3 bases: TGTGCCAGCAGCCCCCCGGGGCCGGGCAGCAATCAGCCCCAGCATTTT. Translating it yields CASSPPGPGSNQPQHF.

The chain couples TRBV19 to TRBJ1-1; D not certain. V was trimmed by 3 bases and J by 5 bases, leaving 10 bases between them. CDR1 and CDR2 (germline): LNHDA, SQIVND (reference sequence). The CDR3 contains 13 residues. In DNA, the CDR3 is TGTGCCAGTAGTATTACGCCGAAGACTGAAGCTTTCTTT. Translated: CASSITPKTEAFF.

The chain recombines TRBV3-1 with TRBJ1-6; no clear D. This CDR3 comprises 13 residues. Germline V gives CDR1 LGHDT, CDR2 YNNKEL (reference sequence). V was shortened by 2 bases and J by 9 bases, with 8 bases between the two germline ends. The DNA for the CDR3 is TGTGCCAGCAGCCAAACGGAAGGTTCACCCCTCCACTTT. Translated: CASSQTEGSPLHF.

This clonotype was recorded at least ten times. The chain recombines TRBV6-1 with TRBJ1-5; 9 positions match TRBD1. Trimming at V came to 6 bases and at J to 4 bases, leaving 4 bases not matched to a gene. The CDR3 has 14 amino acids. Germline assignment: CDR1 MNHNS and CDR2 SASEGT. In nucleotides, the CDR3 is TGTGCCAGCAGGGACAGGGGCGCTAATCAGCCCCAGCATTTT. Translating it yields CASRDRGANQPQHF.

Comment on this clonotype: Since the CDR3 does not end with the conserved phenylalanine or tryptophan, this likely comes from a read error. The chain combines TRBV5-1 with TRBJ2-7; D possibly corresponds to TRBD2 (5 bases). V was shortened by 4 bases and J by 3 bases, with 20 bases between the two germline ends. The CDR3 runs 16 residues. Germline V lookup: CDR1 SGHRS, CDR2 YFSETQ. CDR3 sequence: CASSAPVSEGNYEQYS. The CDR3 coding sequence is TGCGCCAGCAGCGCCCCGGTCAGTGAGGGAAACTACGAGCAGTACTCC.

Note on this clonotype: This clone may be a read error of a much larger clone one base away. This chain uses TRBV2 with TRBJ2-5; the match to TRBD1 covers 7 bases. The CDR3 extends over 13 amino acids. CDR1 and CDR2 from the germline V gene are SNHLY and FYNNEI. The V and J ends lost 7 bases and 4 bases, in that order; junction bases with no gene match: 6. The CDR3 here is CASMRQGGETQYF. CDR3 in DNA: TGTGCCAGCATGAGACAGGGCGGAGAGACCCAGTACTTC.

This clonotype has a count of ten or more. The V gene is TRBV28, the J gene TRBJ1-1, with D possibly matching TRBD1 (5 bases). This CDR3 has 15 residues. Germline loops: CDR1 MDHEN, CDR2 SYDVKM. V was pared by 4 bases and J by 7 bases, with 19 bases between. As DNA, the CDR3 is TGTGCCAGCAGTTCGTCAGACAGCCTACGACGTGAAGCTTTCTTT. This codes for CASSSSDSLRREAFF.